This paragraph reports one T cell receptor (beta chain). This entry comes from a study of OX40 agonist ivuxolimab in advanced cancers. The CDR3 totals 14 residues. Trimming took 1 base from V and 5 from J, leaving 11 bases between them. Germline V gives CDR1 LNHDA, CDR2 SQIVND (reference sequence). Sequenced by immunoSEQ multiplex PCR; TCRdb stores in-frame clones only, minus some. The sample contains some 70,000 clones, 82% of which appear only once. Sequenced here: CD4+ or CD8+ T cells sorted from blood, sampled in a trial of the OX40 agonist ivuxolimab. This TCR was recovered from an adult with an advanced solid tumor such as melanoma, head and neck, liver or kidney cancer. The V call is TRBV19, the J call TRBJ2-5; the D gene is possibly TRBD2 (5 bases). The CDR3 bases are TGTGCCAGTAGTATAGGTTTCAGGAGGGAGACCCAGTACTTC. Protein sequence: CASSIGFRRETQYF.